This T cell receptor (beta chain) originates from a study of blood T cell repertoires in COVID-19. Study details: T cells, B-cell-depleted T cells, or PBMCs supplied cDNA or gDNA.

This CDR3 has 14 residues. Per germline, CDR1 SGDLS and CDR2 YYNGEE. The trim removed 2 bases at V and 5 bases at J, leaving 2 bases unmatched. Per the authors' pipeline: Researchers report that nucleated cell counts were estimated from reference gene primer amplification. The protocol was immunoSEQ multiplex PCR, while the TCRdb copy is restricted to in-frame clones and leaves out a portion. The V and J calls and clone size were taken over from that table, and D and trimming were inferred from the DNA. The repertoire holds 300,000 to 350,000 clones, 80% to 90% seen once, with roughly 2% in the top ten.

Sequenced: PBMCs or T cells enriched from blood (not recorded which). The genes are TRBV9 and TRBJ1-4; 8 bases are shared with TRBD1. This receptor was identified in a man aged 30 to 39 who had recovered from COVID-19. CDR3 sequence (DNA): TGTGCCAGCAGCGTTTGGGACAGGAATGAAAAACTGTTTTTT. Translated, it gives CASSVWDRNEKLFF.